Included here is one T cell receptor beta chain sequence, with context. The source of the sample is a study of blood T cell repertoires in COVID-19. Study overall: The samples span acute and convalescent COVID-19 from the United States, Italy and Spain. T cells, B-cell-depleted T cells, or PBMCs provided the cDNA or gDNA that served as material.

All enrollees were about 18 to 95 years old and from under 25 US areas. Sequencing was performed with immunoSEQ multiplex PCR; in TCRdb, only in-frame clones are kept and a portion is missing. The data contain about 250,000 clones, roughly 85% of them seen just once; the ten biggest clones take up 4% to 4.5%. Germline V gene sequence: CDR1 MDHEN, CDR2 SYDVKM. The CDR3 totals 13 residues. With 5 bases removed from V and 1 base from J, the gap between germline ends came to 8 bases. The sample taken for sequencing was PBMCs or T cells enriched from blood (not recorded which). The clonotype comes from a woman aged 25 to 39 who had recovered from COVID-19. The rearrangement uses TRBV28 and TRBJ1-1; possible D gene TRBD1, 5 bases. DNA for the CDR3: TGTGCCAGCAGTCTGACAGCGAACACTGAAGCTTTCTTT. It codes for CASSLTANTEAFF. Full variable domain (rest looked up from reference TRBV28 and TRBJ1-1): DVKVTQSSRYLVKRTGEKVFLECVQDMDHENMFWYRQDPGLGLRLIYFSYDVKMKEKGDIPEGYSVSREKKERFSLILESASTNQTSMYLCASSLTANTEAFFGQGTRLTVV.